Each of the 12 T cell receptor beta chains below was sequenced from the same sample in a study of blood T cell repertoires in COVID-19. Some clones are missing from TCRdb's copy, which holds only in-frame ones; the method was immunoSEQ multiplex PCR. The sample lists approximately 300,000 clones; approximately 87% were seen once. The sample comprised PBMCs or T cells enriched from blood (not recorded which). These receptors were collected from a woman in her twenties or thirties who had recovered from COVID-19.

The rearrangement joins TRBV6-1 to TRBJ1-4; D is uncertain. Trimming left V 2 bases short and J 6 bases short, with 4 bases between. Germline V gene sequence: CDR1 MNHNS, CDR2 SASEGT. The CDR3 is 12 residues long. Written as DNA, the CDR3 is TGTGCCAGCAGTGAATTCGATGAAAAACTGTTTTTT. Translation: CASSEFDEKLFF.

The chain recombines TRBV19 with TRBJ1-3; weak D call: TRBD1 (6 bases). V gave up 4 bases and J gave up 0 bases, with 7 bases separating them. CDR1 LNHDA and CDR2 SQIVND come from the germline V gene (reference sequence). The CDR3 totals 14 residues. The DNA for the CDR3 is TGTGCCAGTAGTAAACAGGGCTCTGGAAACACCATATATTTT. The encoded protein is CASSKQGSGNTIYF.

This chain uses TRBV28 with TRBJ2-7; the D is unclear. The V gene lost 4 bases and the J gene lost 2 bases, with 6 bases spanning the gap. Looked up from germline, CDR1 is MDHEN and CDR2 is SYDVKM. This CDR3 region has 12 residues. CDR3 protein: CASSYRAYEQYF. The CDR3 DNA reads as TGTGCCAGCAGTTACCGGGCCTACGAGCAGTACTTC. The whole variable domain, remainder taken from reference TRBV28 and TRBJ2-7, is DVKVTQSSRYLVKRTGEKVFLECVQDMDHENMFWYRQDPGLGLRLIYFSYDVKMKEKGDIPEGYSVSREKKERFSLILESASTNQTSMYLCASSYRAYEQYFGPGTRLTVT.

The chain joins TRBV13 to TRBJ2-7; D possibly corresponds to TRBD2 (5 bases). The CDR3 contains 15 residues. With 5 bases removed from V and 1 base from J, the gap between germline ends came to 15 bases. Germline assignment: CDR1 PRHDT and CDR2 FYEKMQ (reference sequence). The DNA for the CDR3 is TGTGCCAGCAGCCCTACCGGGGTAGGATCCTACGAGCAGTACTTC. It yields the protein CASSPTGVGSYEQYF.

V gene TRBV28 combines with J gene TRBJ1-2, with TRBD1 as a possible D gene (5 bases). CDR3 length: 15 amino acids. Germline-derived CDR1 and CDR2 are MDHEN and SYDVKM. Deletions cut 6 bases from V and 7 bases from J, with 21 bases between. CDR3 region: CASSEPGLSLSGYTF. CDR3 DNA: TGTGCCAGCAGCGAACCGGGACTCTCGTTGAGTGGCTACACCTTC.

The chain recombines TRBV6-5 with TRBJ2-1; 11 bases fit TRBD2. Losses at the gene ends were 5 bases for V and 10 bases for J; bases not matched to a gene: 10. The germline V gene encodes CDR1 MNHEY and CDR2 SVGAGI. The length of the CDR3 is 15 residues. The CDR3 region has the DNA TGTGCCAGCAGTAATATAGCGGGGGGGCTAAAAGAGCAGTTCTTC. Encoded protein: CASSNIAGGLKEQFF.

This clone appeared a few times. This rearrangement joins TRBV7-9 to TRBJ1-3; the D is unclear. The CDR3 covers 14 residues. Between the trimmed V and J ends, which lost 0 bases and 0 bases, there was a span of 3 bases. The germline gives CDR1 SEHNR, CDR2 FQNEAQ (reference sequence). The DNA of the CDR3 is TGTGCCAGCAGCTTAGCCAGCTCTGGAAACACCATATATTTT. Protein sequence: CASSLASSGNTIYF.

V and J are TRBV2 and TRBJ2-1; 8 bases are shared with TRBD2. With 6 bases clipped from V and 2 bases from J, the junction kept 6 bases outside the gene matches. Germline assignment: CDR1 SNHLY and CDR2 FYNNEI. The CDR3 is 15 amino acids. In DNA, the CDR3 is TGTGCCAGCAGCTTTCTCGGGGGGGCCTACAATGAGCAGTTCTTC. Translated, it gives CASSFLGGAYNEQFF.

The gene calls are TRBV6-2 or TRBV6-3 and TRBJ1-6; D not resolved. Between the trimmed V and J ends, which lost 3 bases and 9 bases, there was a span of 6 bases. Germline loops: CDR1 MNHEY, CDR2 SVGEGT. The CDR3 covers 12 residues. CDR3 amino acids: CASSYLSSPLHF. The DNA of the CDR3 is TGTGCCAGCAGTTATCTGTCTTCACCCCTCCACTTT.

The chain uses TRBV6-2 or TRBV6-3 and TRBJ1-1, with a tentative D call TRBD1 (6 bases). Trimming stripped 4 bases from V and 0 bases from J, with 15 bases between. Germline CDR1 is MNHEY and CDR2 is SVGEGT. The CDR3 has 16 amino acids. This CDR3 is CASSSSETGVNTEAFF. The CDR3 coding sequence is TGTGCCAGCAGTTCGTCCGAGACAGGTGTGAACACTGAAGCTTTCTTT.

V is TRBV7-6 and J is TRBJ1-4, with 10 bases matching TRBD1. The CDR3 is 17 amino acids. Germline V gene data show CDR1 as SGHVS and CDR2 as FNYEAQ. V shed 6 bases, J shed 0 bases, and the junction held 7 bases outside the gene matches. CDR3 sequence: CASRGDRGEATNEKLFF. CDR3 sequence (DNA): TGTGCCAGCAGGGGGGACAGGGGAGAAGCAACTAATGAAAAACTGTTTTTT.

This clone was observed a single time. The chain recombines TRBV15 with TRBJ1-1; D unclear. Trimming pared 1 base from V and 5 bases from J, leaving 8 bases between. CDR1 is LNHNV, CDR2 YYDKDF, per germline (reference sequence). This CDR3 is 13 amino acids long. The CDR3 nucleotides are TGTGCCACCAGCAGAGTAAGAGGGACTGAAGCTTTCTTT. This sequence encodes CATSRVRGTEAFF.